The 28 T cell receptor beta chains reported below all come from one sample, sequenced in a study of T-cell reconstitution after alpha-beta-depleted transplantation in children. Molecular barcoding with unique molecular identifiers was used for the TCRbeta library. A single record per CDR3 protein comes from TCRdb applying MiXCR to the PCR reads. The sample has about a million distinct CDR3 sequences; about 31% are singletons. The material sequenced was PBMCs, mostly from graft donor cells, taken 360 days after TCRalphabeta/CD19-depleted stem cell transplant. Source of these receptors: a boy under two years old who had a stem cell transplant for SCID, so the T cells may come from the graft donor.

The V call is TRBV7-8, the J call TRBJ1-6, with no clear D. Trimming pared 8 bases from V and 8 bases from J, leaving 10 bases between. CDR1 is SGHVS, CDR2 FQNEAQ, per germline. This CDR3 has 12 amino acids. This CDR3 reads CASGVLHSPLHF. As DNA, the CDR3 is TGTGCCAGCGGGGTCCTGCATTCACCCCTCCACTTT.

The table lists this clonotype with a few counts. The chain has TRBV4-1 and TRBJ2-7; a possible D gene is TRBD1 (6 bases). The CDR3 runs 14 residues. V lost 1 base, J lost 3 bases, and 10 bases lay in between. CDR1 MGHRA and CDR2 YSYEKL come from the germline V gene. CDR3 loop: CASSQGDIRYEQYF. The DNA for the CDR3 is TGCGCCAGCAGCCAAGGGGACATACGCTACGAGCAGTACTTC.

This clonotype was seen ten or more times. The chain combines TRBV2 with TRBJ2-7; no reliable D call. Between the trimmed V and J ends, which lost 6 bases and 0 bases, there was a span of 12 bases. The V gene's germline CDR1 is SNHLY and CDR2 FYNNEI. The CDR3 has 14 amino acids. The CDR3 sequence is CASSGHRSSYEQYF. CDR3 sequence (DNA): TGTGCCAGCAGCGGGCATCGAAGCTCCTACGAGCAGTACTTC. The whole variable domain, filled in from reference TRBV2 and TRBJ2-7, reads EPEVTQTPSHQVTQMGQEVILRCVPISNHLYFYWYRQILGQKVEFLVSFYNNEISEKSEIFDDQFSVERPDGSNFTLKIRSTKLEDSAMYFCASSGHRSSYEQYFGPGTRLTVT.

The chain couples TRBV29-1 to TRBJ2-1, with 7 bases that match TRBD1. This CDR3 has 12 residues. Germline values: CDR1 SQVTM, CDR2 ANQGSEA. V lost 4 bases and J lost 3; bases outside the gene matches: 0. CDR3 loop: CSVGQGYNEQFF. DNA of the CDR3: TGCAGCGTTGGACAGGGCTACAATGAGCAGTTCTTC.

The chain's CDR3 is CASMRGVGPDTQYF. The CDR3 DNA sequence: TGCGCCAGCATGCGGGGGGTGGGGCCAGATACGCAGTATTTT. The chain couples TRBV5-1 to TRBJ2-3; 8 bases match TRBD2. CDR3 length: 14 amino acids. The V and J ends lost 6 bases and 4 bases, in that order; junction bases with no gene match: 7. CDR1 and CDR2 (germline): SGHRS, YFSETQ.

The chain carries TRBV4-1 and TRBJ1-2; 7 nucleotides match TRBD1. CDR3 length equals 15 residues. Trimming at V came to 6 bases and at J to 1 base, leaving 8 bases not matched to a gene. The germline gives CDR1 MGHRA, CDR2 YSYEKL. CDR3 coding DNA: TGCGCCAGCAGAGTCGACAGGGCCTATAACTATGGCTACACCTTC. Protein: CASRVDRAYNYGYTF.

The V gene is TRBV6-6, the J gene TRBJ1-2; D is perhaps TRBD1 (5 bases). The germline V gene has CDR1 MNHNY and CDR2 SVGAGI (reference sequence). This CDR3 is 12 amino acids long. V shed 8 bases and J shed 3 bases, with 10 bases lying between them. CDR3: CASGRVDYGYTF. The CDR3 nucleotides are TGTGCCAGCGGCAGGGTCGACTATGGCTACACCTTC.

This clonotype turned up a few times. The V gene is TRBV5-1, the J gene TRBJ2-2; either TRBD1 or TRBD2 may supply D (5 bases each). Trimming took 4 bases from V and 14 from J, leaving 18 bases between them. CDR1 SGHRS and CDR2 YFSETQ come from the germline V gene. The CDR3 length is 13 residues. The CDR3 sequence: CASSGTPWAGLFF. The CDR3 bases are TGCGCCAGCAGCGGGACCCCCTGGGCCGGTCTGTTTTTT.

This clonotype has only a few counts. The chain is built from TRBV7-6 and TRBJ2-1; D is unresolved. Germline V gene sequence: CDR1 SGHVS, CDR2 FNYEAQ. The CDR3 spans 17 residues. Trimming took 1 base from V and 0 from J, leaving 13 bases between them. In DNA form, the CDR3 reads TGTGCCAGCAGCTTAGTCCCAGAAGCAAGCTCCTACAATGAGCAGTTCTTC. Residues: CASSLVPEASSYNEQFF.

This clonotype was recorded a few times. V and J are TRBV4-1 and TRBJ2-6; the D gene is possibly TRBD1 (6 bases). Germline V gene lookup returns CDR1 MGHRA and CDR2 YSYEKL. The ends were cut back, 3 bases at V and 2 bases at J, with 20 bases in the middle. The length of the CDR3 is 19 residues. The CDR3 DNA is TGCGCCAGCAGCCATACCGACAGGAGAGGTAGGGCTGGGGCCAACGTCCTGACTTTC. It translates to CASSHTDRRGRAGANVLTF.

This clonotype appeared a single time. The CDR3 spells CASSLIQGSGYTF. The CDR3 DNA reads TGCGCCAGCAGCCTGATACAGGGTTCTGGCTACACCTTC. The gene calls are TRBV5-1 and TRBJ1-2; possibly TRBD1 for D (6 bases). V was trimmed by 4 bases and J by 7 bases, leaving 14 bases between them. Per the germline V gene, CDR1 is SGHRS and CDR2 is YFSETQ. The CDR3 extends over 13 amino acids.

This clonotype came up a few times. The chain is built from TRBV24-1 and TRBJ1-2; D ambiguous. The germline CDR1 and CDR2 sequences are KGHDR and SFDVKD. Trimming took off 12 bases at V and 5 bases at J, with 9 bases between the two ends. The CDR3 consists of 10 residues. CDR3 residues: CASGWYGYTF. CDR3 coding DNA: TGTGCCTCGGGCTGGTATGGCTACACCTTC.

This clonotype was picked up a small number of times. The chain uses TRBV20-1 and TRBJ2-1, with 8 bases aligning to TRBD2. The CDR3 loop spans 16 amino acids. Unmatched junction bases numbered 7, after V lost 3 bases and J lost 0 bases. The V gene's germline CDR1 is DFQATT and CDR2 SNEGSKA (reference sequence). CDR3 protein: CSARRRGGHSYNEQFF. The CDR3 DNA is TGCAGTGCTAGGAGGCGCGGGGGGCACTCCTACAATGAGCAGTTCTTC.

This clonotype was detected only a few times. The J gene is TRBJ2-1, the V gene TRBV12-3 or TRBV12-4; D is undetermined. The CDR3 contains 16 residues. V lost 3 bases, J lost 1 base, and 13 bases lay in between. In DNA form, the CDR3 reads TGTGCCAGCAGTTTCAAACGGGCAGGTTCCTACAATGAGCAGTTCTTC. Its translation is CASSFKRAGSYNEQFF.

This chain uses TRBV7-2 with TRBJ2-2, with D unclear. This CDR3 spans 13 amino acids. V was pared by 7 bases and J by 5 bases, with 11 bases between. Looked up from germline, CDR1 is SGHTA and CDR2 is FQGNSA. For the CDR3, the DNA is TGTGCCAGCACCTACTACGTGACCGGGGAGCTGTTTTTT. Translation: CASTYYVTGELFF. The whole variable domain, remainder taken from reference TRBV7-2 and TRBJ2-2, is GAGVSQSPSNKVTEKGKDVELRCDPISGHTALYWYRQSLGQGLEFLIYFQGNSAPDKSGLPSDRFSAERTGGSVSTLTIQRTQQEDSAVYLCASTYYVTGELFFGEGSRLTVL.

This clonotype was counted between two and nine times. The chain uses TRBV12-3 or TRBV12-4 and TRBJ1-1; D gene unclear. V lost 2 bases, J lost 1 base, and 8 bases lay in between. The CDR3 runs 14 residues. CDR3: CASSLIARNTEAFF. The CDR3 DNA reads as TGTGCCAGCAGTTTAATCGCGAGGAACACTGAAGCTTTCTTT.

In nucleotides, the CDR3 is TGTGCCAGCAGTCGCGACAGGGCCACTGAAGCTTTCTTT. It encodes CASSRDRATEAFF. This chain uses TRBV6-5 with TRBJ1-1, with 7 bases aligning to TRBD1. J lost 4 bases, V lost 5 bases, and 4 bases had no gene match. Germline-derived CDR1 and CDR2 are MNHEY and SVGAGI. The CDR3 has 13 residues.

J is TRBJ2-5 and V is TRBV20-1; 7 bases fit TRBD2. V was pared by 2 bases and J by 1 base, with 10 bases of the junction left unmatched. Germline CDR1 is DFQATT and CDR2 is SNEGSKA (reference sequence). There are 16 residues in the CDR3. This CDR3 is CSARPRGERSQETQYF. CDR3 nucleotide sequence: TGCAGTGCTAGACCCCGGGGGGAGCGGAGCCAAGAGACCCAGTACTTC.

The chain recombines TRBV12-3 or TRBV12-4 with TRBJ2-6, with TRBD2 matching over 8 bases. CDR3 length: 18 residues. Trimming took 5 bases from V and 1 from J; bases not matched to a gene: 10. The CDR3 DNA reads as TGTGCCAGCAGTCACGGGGGGGCCTATCTATCTGGGGCCAACGTCCTGACTTTC. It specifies CASSHGGAYLSGANVLTF.

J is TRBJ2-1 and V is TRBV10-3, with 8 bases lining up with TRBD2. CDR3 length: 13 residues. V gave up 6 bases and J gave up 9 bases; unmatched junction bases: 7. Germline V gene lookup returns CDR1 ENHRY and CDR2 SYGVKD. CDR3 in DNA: TGTGCCATCAGGGAAAGCGGGGGCGGTGAGCAGTTCTTC. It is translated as CAIRESGGGEQFF.

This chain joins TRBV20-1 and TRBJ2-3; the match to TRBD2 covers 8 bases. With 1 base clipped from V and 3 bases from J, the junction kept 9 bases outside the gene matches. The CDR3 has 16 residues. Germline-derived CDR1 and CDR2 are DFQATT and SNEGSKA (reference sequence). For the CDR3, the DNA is TGCAGTGCTAGAGCGGGGGGGATCGGGGTGACAGATACGCAGTATTTT. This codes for CSARAGGIGVTDTQYF.

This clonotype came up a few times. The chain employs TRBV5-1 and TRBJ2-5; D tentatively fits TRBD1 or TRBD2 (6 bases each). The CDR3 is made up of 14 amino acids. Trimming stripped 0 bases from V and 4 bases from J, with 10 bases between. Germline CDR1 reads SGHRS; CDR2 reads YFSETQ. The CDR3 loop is CASSLGGGRETQYF. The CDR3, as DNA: TGCGCCAGCAGCTTGGGAGGGGGGAGAGAGACCCAGTACTTC.

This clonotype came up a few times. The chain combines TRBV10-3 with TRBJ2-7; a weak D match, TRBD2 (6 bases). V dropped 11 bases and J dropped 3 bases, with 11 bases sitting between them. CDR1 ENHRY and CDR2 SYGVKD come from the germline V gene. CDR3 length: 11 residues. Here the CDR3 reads CAVSGFYEQYF. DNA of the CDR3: TGTGCCGTAAGCGGGTTCTACGAGCAGTACTTC.

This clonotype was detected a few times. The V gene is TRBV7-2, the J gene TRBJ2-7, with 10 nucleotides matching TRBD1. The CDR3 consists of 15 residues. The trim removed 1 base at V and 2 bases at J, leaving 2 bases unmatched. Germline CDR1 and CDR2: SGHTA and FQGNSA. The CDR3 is CASSLDGTGAYEQYF. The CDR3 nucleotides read TGTGCCAGCAGCTTAGACGGGACAGGGGCCTACGAGCAGTACTTC.

This CDR3 reads CASSQAPKETQYF. CDR3 sequence (DNA): TGCGCCAGCAGCCAAGCGCCGAAGGAGACCCAGTACTTC. The chain combines TRBV4-1 with TRBJ2-5; no clear D gene. Trimming shortened V by 1 base and J by 5 bases, and 8 bases separated the two germline ends. Germline loops: CDR1 MGHRA, CDR2 YSYEKL. This CDR3 is built from 13 residues.

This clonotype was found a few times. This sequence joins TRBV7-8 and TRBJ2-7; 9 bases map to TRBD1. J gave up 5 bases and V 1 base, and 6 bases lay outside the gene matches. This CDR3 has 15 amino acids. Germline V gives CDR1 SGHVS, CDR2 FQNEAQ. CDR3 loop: CASSLGGDRDNEQYF. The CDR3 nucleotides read TGTGCCAGCAGCTTAGGTGGGGACAGGGACAACGAGCAGTACTTC.

The CDR3, as DNA: TGCGCCAGCAGCCCAGACAGGGACCTCGGGGAGCTGTTTTTT. It translates to CASSPDRDLGELFF. The J gene is TRBJ2-2, the V gene TRBV5-1, with 7 nucleotides matching TRBD1. The CDR3 is 14 residues long. Germline assignment: CDR1 SGHRS and CDR2 YFSETQ. The trim removed 4 bases at V and 7 bases at J, leaving 7 bases unmatched.

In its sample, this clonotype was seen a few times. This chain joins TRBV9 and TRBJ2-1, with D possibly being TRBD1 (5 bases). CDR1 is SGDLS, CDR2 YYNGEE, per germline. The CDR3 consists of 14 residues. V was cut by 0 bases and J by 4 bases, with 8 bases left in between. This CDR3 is CASSVDRLYNEQFF. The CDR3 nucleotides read TGTGCCAGCAGCGTAGACAGGTTATACAATGAGCAGTTCTTC. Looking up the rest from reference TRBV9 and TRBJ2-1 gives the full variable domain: DSGVTQTPKHLITATGQRVTLRCSPRSGDLSVYWYQQSLDQGLQFLIQYYNGEERAKGNILERFSAQQFPDLHSELNLSSLELGDSALYFCASSVDRLYNEQFFGPGTRLTVL.